The next 15 T cell receptor beta chains were all read from a single sample in a study of T cells in Graves' hyperthyroidism and ophthalmopathy. Amplification of TCR beta CDR3 regions used RNA as the template. A set of HTBI primers served as the primers for a first-round RT-PCR of the TCR CDR3. Using its own MiXCR run on the multiplex PCR reads, TCRdb lists one record per CDR3 protein. The sample gives roughly 750,000 distinct CDR3 sequences, over 15% of which show up once; roughly 8% is in the top ten. The sample was blood. The source of these receptors is a man aged 18 to 30 with Graves' hyperthyroidism.

This clonotype has ten or more counts. The chain carries TRBV2 and TRBJ2-5; maybe TRBD2 (6 bases). CDR3 length: 14 residues. Per germline, CDR1 SNHLY and CDR2 FYNNEI. Trimming stripped 6 bases from V and 4 bases from J, with 15 bases between. The CDR3 loop reads CASSPNRGIETQYF. The CDR3 nucleotides read TGTGCCAGCAGCCCAAACCGGGGGATAGAGACCCAGTACTTC.

This clonotype came up a few times. V and J are TRBV6-5 and TRBJ1-2; 7 bases are shared with TRBD1. Per germline, CDR1 MNHEY and CDR2 SVGAGI. The V gene end was trimmed by 2 bases and the J gene end by 6 bases; junction bases not matched to a gene: 3. The CDR3 has 13 residues. The CDR3 nucleotides read TGTGCCAGCAGTTACGGACAGGTGGATGGCTACACCTTC. Translation gives CASSYGQVDGYTF.

This clonotype was counted only a few times. The chain's CDR3 is CSVEPAGAPGDTQYF. For the CDR3, the DNA is TGCAGCGTTGAACCAGCGGGAGCTCCGGGAGATACGCAGTATTTT. This sequence joins TRBV29-1 and TRBJ2-3, with 8 nucleotides matching TRBD2. The junction had 9 bases not matched to a gene; V was cut back by 2 bases and J by 5 bases. Germline CDR1 and CDR2: SQVTM and ANQGSEA. The CDR3 is 15 amino acids.

This clonotype showed up just a few times. A much larger clone differs from this one at a single base, so this may be a read error. The genes are TRBV11-2 and TRBJ2-1; D ambiguous. The CDR3 covers 12 residues. The germline CDR1 and CDR2 sequences are SGHAT and FQNNGV. V was shortened by 1 base and J by 6 bases, with 4 bases between the two germline ends. The CDR3, as DNA: TGTGCCAGCAGCTTAGTCTTCAATGAGCAGTTCTTC. Translated: CASSLVFNEQFF. The complete variable domain, with remaining parts taken from reference TRBV11-2 and TRBJ2-1, reads EAGVAQSPRYKIIEKRQSVAFWCNPISGHATLYWYQQILGQGPKLLIQFQNNGVVDDSQLPKDRFSAERLKGVDSTLKIQPAKLEDSAVYLCASSLVFNEQFFGPGTRLTVL.

The chain has TRBV30 and TRBJ1-2, with 9 bases fitting TRBD1. The CDR3 runs 14 residues. Trimming at V came to 5 bases and at J to 5 bases, leaving 9 bases not matched to a gene. Germline assignment: CDR1 GTSNPN and CDR2 SVGIG (reference sequence). CDR3 DNA sequence: TGTGCCTGGGCCGGGACAGGGCTTAGATATGGCTACACCTTC. It yields the protein CAWAGTGLRYGYTF.

Concerning this clonotype: A read error may produce the germline difference seen at one junction end. The CDR3 sequence: CVSSLYPGYEQYF. The CDR3 DNA follows: TGTGTCAGCAGCTTATATCCCGGCTACGAGCAGTACTTC. This chain joins TRBV7-3 and TRBJ2-7; D unclear. The CDR3 spans 13 residues. CDR1 SGHTA and CDR2 FQGTGA come from the germline V gene.

This clonotype was detected a few times. The genes are TRBV14 and TRBJ2-5, with 8 bases lining up with TRBD1. With 4 bases clipped from V and 5 bases from J, the junction kept 9 bases outside the gene matches. The CDR3 covers 15 residues. CDR1 is SGHDN and CDR2 is FVKESK in the germline V gene. CDR3 sequence: CASSLGQGFWETQYF. CDR3 nucleotide sequence: TGTGCCAGCAGCCTCGGACAGGGCTTTTGGGAGACCCAGTACTTC.

This clonotype was counted many times. The chain carries TRBV2 and TRBJ2-3; TRBD1 aligns across 8 bases. CDR1 is SNHLY, CDR2 FYNNEI, per germline. With V trimmed by 7 bases and J by 5 bases, 11 bases remained unmatched. The CDR3 runs 15 residues. The CDR3 sequence is CASITGGDVGDTQYF. CDR3 nucleotide sequence: TGTGCCAGCATAACAGGGGGAGACGTCGGAGATACGCAGTATTTT.

The chain couples TRBV19 to TRBJ1-1, with D unclear. From germline, CDR1 is LNHDA and CDR2 SQIVND (reference sequence). Trimming took 3 bases from V and 3 from J, leaving 17 bases between them. The CDR3 has 16 amino acids. CDR3 DNA: TGTGCCAGTAGTATCTCGCTGCTGCGGGTAGACACTGAAGCTTTCTTT. Amino acids: CASSISLLRVDTEAFF.

The V gene is TRBV7-2, the J gene TRBJ2-4; D perhaps matches TRBD2 (6 bases). Germline V lookup: CDR1 SGHTA, CDR2 FQGNSA. Trimming stripped 3 bases from V and 9 bases from J, with 12 bases between. The CDR3 totals 13 residues. The CDR3 nucleotides read TGTGCCAGCAGCTTTTGGGGGGAGAGCATTCAGTACTTC. Translation gives CASSFWGESIQYF.

This clonotype has at least ten counts. The chain joins TRBV28 to TRBJ2-7; D is undetermined. Per the germline V gene, CDR1 is MDHEN and CDR2 is SYDVKM. The V gene lost 10 bases and the J gene lost 0 bases, with 13 bases spanning the gap. The length of the CDR3 is 13 residues. As DNA, the CDR3 is TGTGCCACCCACGCCCCTGGCTCCTACGAGCAGTACTTC. Protein sequence: CATHAPGSYEQYF.

The chain recombines TRBV9 with TRBJ2-7; 12 bases match TRBD2. Germline-derived CDR1 and CDR2 are SGDLS and YYNGEE. This CDR3 comprises 15 residues. Trimming at V came to 4 bases and at J to 6 bases, leaving 8 bases not matched to a gene. CDR3 nucleotide sequence: TGTGCCAGCAGCAAAACCGGACTAGCGGGAAGCGAGCAGTACTTC. This translates into CASSKTGLAGSEQYF.

This chain links TRBV10-3 with TRBJ2-1, with D unclear. Germline V gene data show CDR1 as ENHRY and CDR2 as SYGVKD. The CDR3 contains 16 residues. V was shortened by 6 bases and J by 0 bases, with 15 bases between the two germline ends. The CDR3 region is CAISERISSSYNEQFF. The CDR3 DNA sequence: TGTGCCATCAGCGAACGAATTTCGAGCTCCTACAATGAGCAGTTCTTC.

This clonotype appeared a few times. V is TRBV9 and J is TRBJ2-3; unclear D gene. Per germline, CDR1 SGDLS and CDR2 YYNGEE. This CDR3 region has 13 residues. V dropped 0 bases and J dropped 8 bases, with 10 bases sitting between them. The CDR3 spells CASSVEVSSTQYF. The CDR3, as DNA: TGTGCCAGCAGCGTAGAAGTCAGCAGTACGCAGTATTTT.

This clonotype was observed at least ten times. The chain is built from TRBV7-8 and TRBJ2-1; 12 bases are a match to TRBD1. CDR1 and CDR2 from the germline V gene are SGHVS and FQNEAQ. The junction had 8 bases not matched to a gene; V was cut back by 5 bases and J by 6 bases. This CDR3 is 16 amino acids long. The CDR3 protein is CASSTRDRGPGNEQFF. As DNA, the CDR3 is TGTGCCAGCAGCACCCGGGACAGGGGGCCGGGCAATGAGCAGTTCTTC.